This T cell receptor beta chain was found in a study of cytomegalovirus exposure and HLA in healthy donors. Findings and caveats of the study: Altogether, 164 TCR beta chains were recorded as cytomegalovirus-associated.

With 60 Vbeta and 13 Jbeta primers, the PCR was carried out. Method: immunoSEQ multiplex PCR; TCRdb's copy keeps in-frame clones and lacks some. The data contain 150,000 to 200,000 clones, 86% of them singletons. A word on this clone: Its matching antigen is unknown.

V lost 4 bases and J 2 bases, leaving 12 bases between the germline ends. Germline V gene sequence: CDR1 SGHTS, CDR2 YDEGEE. The CDR3 length is 14 residues. This chain uses TRBV5-8 with TRBJ1-1; D call uncertain. Specimen: PBMCs. This receptor was obtained from a woman between 18 and 29 years old in good health and CMV-seronegative. The CDR3 DNA is TGTGCCAGCAGCATAGTCCGTCTAAACACTGAAGCTTTCTTT. Protein product: CASSIVRLNTEAFF.